This T cell receptor beta chain is from a study of T cells expressing NK-cell markers (dated by TCRdb to 2020 to 2021). At the level of the whole study: In sorted CD3+CD56+NKG2C+, CD3+CD56+NKG2C- and CD3+CD56-NKG2C+ T-cell subsets from several donors, TCR beta-chain repertoires were profiled. Of the eight sequenced donors, seven were found to be HCMV-seropositive and one was found to be HCMV-seronegative. The eight sequenced donors were randomly selected healthy volunteers, three men and five women. Illumina HiSeq 2000/2500, MiSeq or NextSeq was used to sequence libraries as 2 x 150 bp reads.

The CDR3 sequence holds 14 residues, the cysteine and phenylalanine included. Only the protein sequence is given. CDR1 and CDR2 (SGHRS, YFSETQ) derive from the germline V gene. A commercial ELISA kit detecting HCMV-specific IgG in serum was used to determine HCMV serostatus. Peripheral blood mononuclear cells were isolated from blood by Ficoll density gradient centrifugation. Sequenced on an Illumina HiSeq 2000. The TCR beta cDNA libraries were made using 5'RACE template switching, a step that added both a universal primer site and unique molecular identifiers. Priming for cDNA synthesis came from the TCR beta constant segment, and two successive PCR amplification steps followed. The authors' pipeline ran thus. MIGEC was used to demultiplex reads and group the reads by UMI, and MiTCR was used to assemble and quantify clonotypes. To exclude erroneous sequences, any TCR cDNA sequence not supported by at least two reads was discarded. Downstream repertoire analysis used the tcR package, and clonotypes were matched across fractions by CDR3 nucleotide sequence plus V segment. VDJmatch was used to annotate antigen specificity against VDJdb, with one amino acid substitution in CDR3 allowed. TCRdb reprocessed the reads, and each CDR3 protein sequence is entered once, without DNA. The V and J calls were not made by the authors but by TCRdb's processing. This sample's listing comprises a few hundred thousand distinct CDR3 sequences. Roughly 3.6% of the sample goes to the ten largest clones.

General conclusions and limits of the study: In six donors, the dominant CD3+CD56+NKG2C+ clonotypes ranked among the top 10 CD8+ clonotypes, making up about 1.0-7.5% of CD8+ T cells. Those dominant clonotypes were again the most abundant among CD3+CD56-NKG2C+ cells in a few donors, at about 25-65%. Whether the expanded NKG2C-expressing T cell clones were specific for HCMV antigens remained unclear.

Comment on this clonotype: Its antigen is still unknown.

The sequence came from a man aged 18 to 30 in good health. Donor details come from another sample of the same person, matched by shared clones. The sequenced sample consisted of blood T cells: a sorted CD56 or NKG2C T cell subset, CD4+ or CD8+ T cells, or bulk PBMC T cells (not recorded which). The chain uses TRBV5-1 and TRBJ2-1; TCRdb selects TRBD1, and the lack of DNA leaves this call unchecked. The CDR3 reads as follows: CASSRQGAPDEQFF.